The present TCR beta chain was sequenced within a study of human CD8 memory T cell subsets. The CDR3 is 15 amino acids. UMI-labeled 5' RACE generated the TCR beta libraries. TCRdb reworked the 5' RACE reads into one entry per CDR3 protein, no DNA. The table lists some 7,300 distinct CDR3 sequences, with approximately 20% in the top ten. Total RNA was taken from 150,000 sorted CD8+ T cells, in duplicate, per subset. The sequenced material came from CD8+ stem-like memory T cells (TSCM and TCM) sorted from PBMCs. As for subset: stem-like memory CD8 T cells (TSTEM), CCR7+ PD-1- TIGIT-. This clonotype was obtained from a human donor in good health. The genes are TRBV12-3 or TRBV12-4 and TRBJ2-1; TCRdb picks TRBD2, but there is no DNA to check that call. CDR3 in amino acids: CASSGTSGGYNEQFF.